The clone carrying this TCR beta chain was counted between two and nine times. The antigen is undetermined. The ends lost 3 bases at V and 4 bases at J; junction bases unmatched: 6. The CDR3 is 15 amino acids. CDR1 is SGHDN and CDR2 is FVKESK in the germline V gene. Using immunoSEQ multiplex PCR, the repertoire was profiled, and TCRdb retains in-frame clones only, with some absent. The sample has 30,000 to 40,000 clones; around 34% are singletons. This entry comes from a study of PD-L1 blockade in urothelial cancer. Study-wide findings and caveats: One FFPE tumor sample per patient was analyzed, and none was taken right before treatment. Expansion of tumor-associated blood clones at 3 weeks was greater in durable-benefit patients.

This chain joins TRBV14 and TRBJ2-3; the match to TRBD2 covers 8 bases. This clonotype was sampled from a man aged 55 to 70 with urothelial cancer. The sequencing here drew on tumor tissue, taken before atezolizumab (anti-PD-L1) treatment. In DNA, the CDR3 is TGTGCCAGCAGCCAGGTCGGGGGGGCCGCAGATACGCAGTATTTT. Translating it yields CASSQVGGAADTQYF.